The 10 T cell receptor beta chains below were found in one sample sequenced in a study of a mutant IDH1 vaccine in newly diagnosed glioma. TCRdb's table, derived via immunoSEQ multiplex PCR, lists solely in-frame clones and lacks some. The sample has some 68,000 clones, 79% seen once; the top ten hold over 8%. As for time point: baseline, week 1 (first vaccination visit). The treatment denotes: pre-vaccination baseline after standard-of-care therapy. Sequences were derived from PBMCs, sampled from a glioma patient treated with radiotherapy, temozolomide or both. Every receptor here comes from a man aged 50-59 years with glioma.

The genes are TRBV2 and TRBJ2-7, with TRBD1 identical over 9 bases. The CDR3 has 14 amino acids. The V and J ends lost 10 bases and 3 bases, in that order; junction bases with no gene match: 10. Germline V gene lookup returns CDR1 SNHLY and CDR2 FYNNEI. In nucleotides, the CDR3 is TGTGCCATTGACCGGGACAGGGACAACTACGAGCAGTACTTC. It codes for CAIDRDRDNYEQYF.

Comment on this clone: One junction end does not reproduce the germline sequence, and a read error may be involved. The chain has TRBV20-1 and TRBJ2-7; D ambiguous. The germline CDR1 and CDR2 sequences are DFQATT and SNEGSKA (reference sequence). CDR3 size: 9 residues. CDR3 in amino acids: CSAAEFPIF. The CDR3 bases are TGCAGTGCTGCAGAGTTTCCTATCTTC.

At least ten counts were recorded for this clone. CDR3 in amino acids: CASLRKAGGPNEAFF. In DNA, the CDR3 is TGTGCCAGCTTACGTAAAGCCGGGGGGCCGAATGAAGCTTTCTTT. This rearrangement joins TRBV7-9 to TRBJ1-1; a possible D gene is TRBD1 (6 bases). This CDR3 is 15 amino acids long. Trimming removed 8 bases from V and 7 bases from J, with 23 bases in between. Per germline, CDR1 SEHNR and CDR2 FQNEAQ (reference sequence).

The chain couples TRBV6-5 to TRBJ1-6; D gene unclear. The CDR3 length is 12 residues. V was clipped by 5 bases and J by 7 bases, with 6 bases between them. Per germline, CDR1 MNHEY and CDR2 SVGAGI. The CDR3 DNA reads TGTGCCAGCAGTAGACCGAATTCACCCCTCCACTTT. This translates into CASSRPNSPLHF.

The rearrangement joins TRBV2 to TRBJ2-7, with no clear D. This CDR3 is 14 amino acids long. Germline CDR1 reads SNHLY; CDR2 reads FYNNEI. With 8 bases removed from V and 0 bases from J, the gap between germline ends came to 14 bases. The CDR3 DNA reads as TGTGCCAGCTTAGGCAGGACCAGCTCCTACGAGCAGTACTTC. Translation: CASLGRTSSYEQYF. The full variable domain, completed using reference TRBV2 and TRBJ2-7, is EPEVTQTPSHQVTQMGQEVILRCVPISNHLYFYWYRQILGQKVEFLVSFYNNEISEKSEIFDDQFSVERPDGSNFTLKIRSTKLEDSAMYFCASLGRTSSYEQYFGPGTRLTVT.

The CDR3 reads CASSFQGNNEQFF. The CDR3 DNA is TGTGCCAGCAGCTTTCAGGGTAACAATGAGCAGTTCTTC. The V call is TRBV11-2, the J call TRBJ2-1; D possibly corresponds to TRBD1 (5 bases). CDR1 and CDR2 (germline): SGHAT, FQNNGV. The ends were cut back, 3 bases at V and 5 bases at J, with 8 bases in the middle. The CDR3 is made up of 13 amino acids.

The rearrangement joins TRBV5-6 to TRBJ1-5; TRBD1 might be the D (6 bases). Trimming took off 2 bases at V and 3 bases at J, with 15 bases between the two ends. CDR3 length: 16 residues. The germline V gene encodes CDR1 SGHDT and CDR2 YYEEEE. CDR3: CASSFGGGLNNQPQHF. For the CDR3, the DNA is TGTGCCAGCAGCTTTGGTGGGGGCCTCAACAATCAGCCCCAGCATTTT. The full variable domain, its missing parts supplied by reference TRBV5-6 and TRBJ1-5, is DAGVTQSPTHLIKTRGQQVTLRCSPKSGHDTVSWYQQALGQGPQFIFQYYEEEERQRGNFPDRFSGHQFPNYSSELNVNALLLGDSALYLCASSFGGGLNNQPQHFGDGTRLSIL.

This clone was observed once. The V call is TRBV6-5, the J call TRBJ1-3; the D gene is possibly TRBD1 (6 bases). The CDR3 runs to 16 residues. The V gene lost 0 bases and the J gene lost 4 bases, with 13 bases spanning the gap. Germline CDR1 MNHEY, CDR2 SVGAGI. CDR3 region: CASSYSGGSSGNTIYF. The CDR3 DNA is TGTGCCAGCAGTTACTCCGGGGGCAGCTCGGGAAACACCATATATTTT.

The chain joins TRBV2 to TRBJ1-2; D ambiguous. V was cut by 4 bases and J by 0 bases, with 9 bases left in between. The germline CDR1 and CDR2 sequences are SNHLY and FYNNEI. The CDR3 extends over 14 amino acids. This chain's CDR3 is CASSVWGANYGYTF. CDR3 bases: TGTGCCAGCAGTGTTTGGGGTGCTAACTATGGCTACACCTTC.

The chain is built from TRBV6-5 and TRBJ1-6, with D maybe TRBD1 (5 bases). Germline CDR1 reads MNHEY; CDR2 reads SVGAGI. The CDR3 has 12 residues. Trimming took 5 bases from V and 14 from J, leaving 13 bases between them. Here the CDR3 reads CASSPRGDSLHF. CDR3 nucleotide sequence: TGTGCCAGCAGTCCACGGGGGGACTCCCTCCACTTT.